What follows are 21 T cell receptor beta chains derived from one specimen sequenced in a study of blood T cell repertoires in COVID-19. Measured with immunoSEQ multiplex PCR; TCRdb has only the in-frame clones, and not every one. The sample comprises roughly 170,000 clones, about 74% of which are singletons, and approximately 3% rests with the top ten. Sample: peripheral blood. All receptors come from a woman of 80 years or more with acute or convalescent COVID-19.

In DNA, the CDR3 is TGCAGCGTGGGCAGGGGGCCCAATCAGCCCCAGCATTTT. This translates into CSVGRGPNQPQHF. This chain uses TRBV29-1 with TRBJ1-5; 8 bases fit TRBD1. Losses at the gene ends were 6 bases for V and 3 bases for J; bases not matched to a gene: 4. The germline V gene has CDR1 SQVTM and CDR2 ANQGSEA. The CDR3 length is 13 residues.

This clone was observed a few times. The V call is TRBV11-2, the J call TRBJ1-6; D unclear. The V end lost 2 bases, the J end lost 7 bases, and 9 bases lay between the germline ends. The CDR3 extends over 14 amino acids. Looked up from germline, CDR1 is SGHAT and CDR2 is FQNNGV. CDR3 DNA: TGTGCCAGCAGCTTATCCAGCGGCAATTCACCCCTCCACTTT. It yields the protein CASSLSSGNSPLHF.

The chain carries TRBV10-3 and TRBJ2-2, with TRBD1 identical over 9 bases. Germline values: CDR1 ENHRY, CDR2 SYGVKD. The V gene end was trimmed by 3 bases and the J gene end by 4 bases; junction bases not matched to a gene: 6. The CDR3 loop spans 16 amino acids. The CDR3 DNA reads TGTGCCATCAGTGAAAGGGGGACAGGGACCACCGGGGAGCTGTTTTTT. It translates to CAISERGTGTTGELFF.

A single count supports this clone. The gene calls are TRBV7-3 and TRBJ2-6; D is perhaps TRBD1 (6 bases). The CDR3 spans 15 residues. Germline lookup yields CDR1 SGHTA and CDR2 FQGTGA. With 3 bases removed from V and 3 bases from J, the gap between germline ends came to 9 bases. Here the CDR3 DNA reads TGTGCCAGCAGCTTGGGGACATTTGGGGCCAACGTCCTGACTTTC. It specifies CASSLGTFGANVLTF.

The chain recombines TRBV28 with TRBJ2-3; TRBD2 agrees at 8 bases. The CDR3 sequence is 14 residues long. The J segment lost 6 bases and the V segment lost 4 bases, leaving 6 bases of the junction unmatched. The germline V gene has CDR1 MDHEN and CDR2 SYDVKM. The CDR3 sequence is CASSSPGGRDTQYF. The CDR3 DNA sequence: TGTGCCAGCAGTTCCCCGGGAGGGCGGGATACGCAGTATTTT. Combining the CDR3 with reference TRBV28 and TRBJ2-3 gives the whole variable domain DVKVTQSSRYLVKRTGEKVFLECVQDMDHENMFWYRQDPGLGLRLIYFSYDVKMKEKGDIPEGYSVSREKKERFSLILESASTNQTSMYLCASSSPGGRDTQYFGPGTRLTVL.

The chain carries TRBV10-3 and TRBJ2-2, with D possibly matching TRBD2 (5 bases). Germline V gives CDR1 ENHRY, CDR2 SYGVKD. The CDR3 is 13 residues long. The ends were cut back, 3 bases at V and 6 bases at J, with 8 bases in the middle. The CDR3, as DNA: TGTGCCATCAGTGAAGGACTGTCCGGGGAGCTGTTTTTT. Its translation: CAISEGLSGELFF.

This chain connects TRBV15 to TRBJ1-5; 9 nucleotides agree with TRBD1. CDR1 is LNHNV, CDR2 YYDKDF, per germline (reference sequence). The CDR3 sequence is 15 residues long. V gave up 3 bases and J gave up 8 bases; unmatched junction bases: 8. This CDR3 is CATSSGGQGWKPQHF. The CDR3 DNA reads as TGTGCCACCAGCAGCGGGGGACAGGGCTGGAAGCCCCAGCATTTT.

This clone has more than one count but fewer than ten. The rearrangement links TRBV19 to TRBJ1-1; 7 bases map to TRBD1. In germline, CDR1 is LNHDA, CDR2 SQIVND (reference sequence). The J segment lost 3 bases and the V segment lost 9 bases, leaving 10 bases of the junction unmatched. CDR3 length: 14 amino acids. For the CDR3, the DNA is TGTGCCAGCGGGAGAGTTGGGACAGACACTGAAGCTTTCTTT. Translation gives CASGRVGTDTEAFF.

On this clone itself: One junction end does not reproduce the germline sequence, and a read error may be involved. The chain has TRBV5-1 and TRBJ1-2, with 8 bases matching TRBD1. The CDR3 totals 17 residues. In germline, CDR1 is SGHRS, CDR2 YFSETQ. The CDR3 protein is CASSLAIRSGPQTGENF. In nucleotides, the CDR3 is TGCGCCAGCAGCTTGGCGATTCGGTCTGGTCCGCAGACAGGGGAAAACTTC.

The V call is TRBV5-1, the J call TRBJ1-4; unclear D gene. V was clipped by 1 base and J by 0 bases, with 10 bases between them. Germline V gene lookup returns CDR1 SGHRS and CDR2 YFSETQ. The CDR3 is made up of 16 amino acids. CDR3 sequence reads: CASSLHDTATNEKLFF. For the CDR3, the DNA is TGCGCCAGCAGCTTGCACGACACAGCAACTAATGAAAAACTGTTTTTT.

The chain uses TRBV4-3 and TRBJ1-5; D uncertain. The V end was cut by 0 bases, the J end by 7 bases, with 13 bases between. This CDR3 is built from 15 residues. CDR1 and CDR2 from the germline V gene are LGHNA and YSLEER. CDR3 protein: CASSQEPGSGQPQHF. The DNA for the CDR3 is TGCGCCAGCAGCCAAGAACCAGGTAGCGGCCAGCCCCAGCATTTT.

Of note for this clone: This sample also contains other DNA sequences that code for the same CDR3. The V and J genes are TRBV7-2 and TRBJ2-7, with 9 bases identical to TRBD1. After removal of 4 bases from V and 2 bases from J, the junction contained 3 bases not matched to a gene. The length of the CDR3 is 14 residues. The germline V gene has CDR1 SGHTA and CDR2 FQGNSA. CDR3 DNA sequence: TGTGCCAGCAGCTCCCGACAGGGGGCCTACGAGCAGTACTTC. This encodes CASSSRQGAYEQYF.

This clone has only a few counts. This chain joins TRBV1 and TRBJ2-1; the table's TRBD2 call for D was not verified on the DNA. TRBV1 represents a pseudogene. The CDR3 has 17 amino acids. CDR3 protein: CTSSQDPQLGSNNEQFF. The CDR3 DNA reads as TGCACCAGCAGCCAAGATCCCCAGCTAGGATCAAACAATGAGCAGTTCTTC.

CDR3 loop: CASSYTGGNTEAFF. CDR3 coding DNA: TGTGCCAGCAGCTACACAGGGGGCAACACTGAAGCTTTCTTT. The chain combines TRBV6-6 with TRBJ1-1, with 9 bases matching TRBD1. V shed 6 bases and J 2 bases; nucleotides not matched to a gene: 4. Germline loops: CDR1 MNHNY, CDR2 SVGAGI (reference sequence). The CDR3 runs to 14 residues.

This rearrangement joins TRBV7-8 to TRBJ1-4; 7 nucleotides align to TRBD1. This CDR3 has 14 amino acids. Germline trimming cut 2 bases from V and 6 bases from J; bases unmatched to any gene: 3. Germline V gives CDR1 SGHVS, CDR2 FQNEAQ. In nucleotides, the CDR3 is TGTGCCAGCAGCTTATCAGGGGGTTATGAAAAACTGTTTTTT. Encoded protein: CASSLSGGYEKLFF.

CDR3: CATSAGGEYNEQFF. The CDR3 region has the DNA TGTGCCACCAGTGCTGGGGGGGAATACAATGAGCAGTTCTTC. The chain has TRBV24-1 and TRBJ2-1; 7 bases match TRBD2. The CDR3 is made up of 14 amino acids. Germline CDR1 is KGHDR and CDR2 is SFDVKD. V lost 5 bases, J lost 4 bases, and 4 bases stayed unmatched.

V is TRBV3-1 (or the pseudogene TRBV3-2) and J is TRBJ1-1, with 8 bases identical to TRBD1. V trimming: 2 bases; J trimming: 6 bases; junction bases outside the gene matches: 2. The CDR3 covers 13 residues. CDR1 LGHDT and CDR2 YNNKEL come from the germline V gene (reference sequence). CDR3 in amino acids: CASSQQGAPEAFF. CDR3 nucleotides: TGTGCCAGCAGCCAACAGGGGGCGCCTGAAGCTTTCTTT.

The chain links TRBV27 to TRBJ2-1, with D unresolved. This CDR3 is 14 amino acids long. V lost 0 bases and J 5 bases, leaving 8 bases between the germline ends. CDR1 and CDR2 from the germline V gene are MNHEY and SMNVEV (reference sequence). CDR3 sequence: CASSLSVVDNEQFF. Here the CDR3 DNA reads TGTGCCAGCAGTTTATCCGTCGTTGACAATGAGCAGTTCTTC.

The chain is built from TRBV4-1 and TRBJ2-3; maybe TRBD2 (6 bases). Germline-derived CDR1 and CDR2 are MGHRA and YSYEKL. The length of the CDR3 is 18 residues. The V and J ends lost 0 bases and 0 bases respectively, with 16 bases between them. The CDR3 reads CASSQEGTGDWSTDTQYF. CDR3 nucleotides: TGCGCCAGCAGCCAAGAGGGGACGGGGGACTGGAGCACAGATACGCAGTATTTT.

The rearrangement joins TRBV7-9 to TRBJ1-5, with D perhaps matching TRBD1 (5 bases). The germline V gene encodes CDR1 SEHNR and CDR2 FQNEAQ (reference sequence). This CDR3 has 13 amino acids. V dropped 6 bases and J dropped 4 bases, with 10 bases sitting between them. This CDR3 is CASSSGGNQPQHF. DNA of the CDR3: TGTGCCAGCAGTTCGGGGGGGAATCAGCCCCAGCATTTT. Looking up the rest from reference TRBV7-9 and TRBJ1-5 gives the full variable domain: DTGVSQNPRHKITKRGQNVTFRCDPISEHNRLYWYRQTLGQGPEFLTYFQNEAQLEKSRLLSDRFSAERPKGSFSTLEIQRTEQGDSAMYLCASSSGGNQPQHFGDGTRLSIL.

This clone showed up many times. V usage is TRBV19 and J usage is TRBJ2-2, with 7 bases identical to TRBD2. This CDR3 region has 15 residues. Looked up from germline, CDR1 is LNHDA and CDR2 is SQIVND (reference sequence). The V gene end was trimmed by 8 bases and the J gene end by 5 bases; junction bases not matched to a gene: 11. The CDR3 region is CASRSLGGATGELFF. The CDR3, as DNA: TGTGCCAGTCGATCCTTGGGAGGGGCGACCGGGGAGCTGTTTTTT.